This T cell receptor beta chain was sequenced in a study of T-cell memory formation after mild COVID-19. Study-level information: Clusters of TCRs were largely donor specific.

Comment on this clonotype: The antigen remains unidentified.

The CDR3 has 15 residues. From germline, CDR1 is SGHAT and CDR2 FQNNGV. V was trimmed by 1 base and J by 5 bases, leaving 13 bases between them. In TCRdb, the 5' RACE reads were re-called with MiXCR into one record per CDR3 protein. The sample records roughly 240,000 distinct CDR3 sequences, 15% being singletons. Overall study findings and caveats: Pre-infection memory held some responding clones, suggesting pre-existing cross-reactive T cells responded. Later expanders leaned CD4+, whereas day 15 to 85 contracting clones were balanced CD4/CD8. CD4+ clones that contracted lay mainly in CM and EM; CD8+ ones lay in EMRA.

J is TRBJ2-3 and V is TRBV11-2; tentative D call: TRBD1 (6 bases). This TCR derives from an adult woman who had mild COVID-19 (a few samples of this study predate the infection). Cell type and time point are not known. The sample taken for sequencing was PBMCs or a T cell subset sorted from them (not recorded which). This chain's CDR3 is CASSLGLGGRDTQYF. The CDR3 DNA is TGTGCCAGCAGCTTAGGATTAGGGGGTAGAGATACGCAGTATTTT. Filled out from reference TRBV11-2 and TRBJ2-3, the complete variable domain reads EAGVAQSPRYKIIEKRQSVAFWCNPISGHATLYWYQQILGQGPKLLIQFQNNGVVDDSQLPKDRFSAERLKGVDSTLKIQPAKLEDSAVYLCASSLGLGGRDTQYFGPGTRLTVL.